This T cell receptor beta chain was captured by sequencing in a study of CD8+ T cells in alopecia areata. RNA extraction was followed by reverse transcription into cDNA, which acted as the sequencing template. Using immunoSEQ multiplex PCR, the repertoire was profiled, and TCRdb retains in-frame clones only, with some absent. There are about 180,000 clones in the sample; 63% occur only once, and under 2% lies in the top ten. Study-wide findings and caveats: For lesional scalp, especially alopecia totalis/universalis, clonality was higher than in normal scalp. Possibly as an HLA-related effect, TCR sharing across patients appeared less clear than in mice. Normal skin's resident alphabeta T cells are also sequenced in scalp samples.

Trimming pared 3 bases from V and 6 bases from J, leaving 11 bases between. This CDR3 is built from 13 residues. Germline V CDR1 and CDR2: LGHNA, YNFKEQ. On this clone: What it recognizes is unknown.

This TCR was sampled from a human donor with alopecia areata. This specimen consisted of CD4+ T cells sorted from blood, obtained at week 0. The rearrangement links TRBV4-2 to TRBJ1-2; D possibly corresponds to TRBD1 (5 bases). CDR3 sequence (DNA): TGTGCCAGCAGCCAGAGGTCGGGGGATGGCTACACCTTC. This sequence encodes CASSQRSGDGYTF.